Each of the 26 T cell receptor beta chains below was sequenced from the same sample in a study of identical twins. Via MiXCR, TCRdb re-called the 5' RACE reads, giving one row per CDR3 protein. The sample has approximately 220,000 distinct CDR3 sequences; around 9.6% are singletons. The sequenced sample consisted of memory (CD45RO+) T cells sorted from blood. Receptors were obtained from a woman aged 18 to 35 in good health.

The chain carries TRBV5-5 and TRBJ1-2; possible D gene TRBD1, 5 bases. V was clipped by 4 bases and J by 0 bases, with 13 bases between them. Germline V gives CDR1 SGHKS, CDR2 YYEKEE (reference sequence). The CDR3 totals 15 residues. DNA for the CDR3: TGTGCCAGCAGCAGCACCGGGACGGCTAACTATGGCTACACCTTC. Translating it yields CASSSTGTANYGYTF. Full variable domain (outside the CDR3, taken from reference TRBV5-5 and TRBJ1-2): DAGVTQSPTHLIKTRGQQVTLRCSPISGHKSVSWYQQVLGQGPQFIFQYYEKEERGRGNFPDRFSARQFPNYSSELNVNALLLGDSALYLCASSSTGTANYGYTFGSGTRLTVV.

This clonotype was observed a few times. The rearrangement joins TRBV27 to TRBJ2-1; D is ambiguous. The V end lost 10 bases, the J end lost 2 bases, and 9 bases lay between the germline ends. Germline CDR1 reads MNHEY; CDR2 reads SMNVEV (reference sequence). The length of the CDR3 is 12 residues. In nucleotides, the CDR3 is TGTGCCACGAGCGCTACCTACAATGAGCAGTTCTTC. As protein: CATSATYNEQFF.

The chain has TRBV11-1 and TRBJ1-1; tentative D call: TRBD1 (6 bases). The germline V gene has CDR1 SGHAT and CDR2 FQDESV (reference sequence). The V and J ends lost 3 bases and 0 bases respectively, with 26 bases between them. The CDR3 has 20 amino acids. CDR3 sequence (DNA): TGTGCCAGCAGCTTCCCCACCTTCCGACAGGAGAGACCGATGAACACTGAAGCTTTCTTT. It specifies CASSFPTFRQERPMNTEAFF.

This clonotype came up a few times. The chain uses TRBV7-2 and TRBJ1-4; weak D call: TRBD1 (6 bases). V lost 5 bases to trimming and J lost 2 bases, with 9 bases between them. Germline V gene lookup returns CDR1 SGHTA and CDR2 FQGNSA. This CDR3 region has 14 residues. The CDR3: CASSRTATNEKLFF. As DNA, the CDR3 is TGTGCCAGCAGCCGGACAGCTACTAATGAAAAACTGTTTTTT.

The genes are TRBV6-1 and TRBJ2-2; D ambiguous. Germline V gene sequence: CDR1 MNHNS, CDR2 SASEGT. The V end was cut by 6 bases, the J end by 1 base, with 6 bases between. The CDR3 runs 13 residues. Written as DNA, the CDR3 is TGTGCCAGCAGCGGGTGGAACACCGGGGAGCTGTTTTTT. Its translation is CASSGWNTGELFF.

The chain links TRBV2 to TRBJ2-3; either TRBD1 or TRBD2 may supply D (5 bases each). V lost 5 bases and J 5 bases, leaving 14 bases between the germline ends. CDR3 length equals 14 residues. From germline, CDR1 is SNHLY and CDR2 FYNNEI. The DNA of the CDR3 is TGTGCCAGCAGTCCGCAGGGTGGGGGAGATACGCAGTATTTT. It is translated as CASSPQGGGDTQYF.

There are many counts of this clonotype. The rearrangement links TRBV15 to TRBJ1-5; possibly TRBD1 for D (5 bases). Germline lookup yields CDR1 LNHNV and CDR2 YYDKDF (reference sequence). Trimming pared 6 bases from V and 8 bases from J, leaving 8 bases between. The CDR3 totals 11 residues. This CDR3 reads CATRMGEPQHF. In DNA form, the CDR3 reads TGTGCCACCAGAATGGGGGAGCCCCAGCATTTT.

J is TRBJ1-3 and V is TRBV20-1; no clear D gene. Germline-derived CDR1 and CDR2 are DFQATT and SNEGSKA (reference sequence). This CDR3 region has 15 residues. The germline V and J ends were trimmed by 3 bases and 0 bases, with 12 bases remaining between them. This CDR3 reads CSASPRRSSGNTIYF. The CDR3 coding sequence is TGCAGTGCTAGCCCTAGACGGAGCTCTGGAAACACCATATATTTT.

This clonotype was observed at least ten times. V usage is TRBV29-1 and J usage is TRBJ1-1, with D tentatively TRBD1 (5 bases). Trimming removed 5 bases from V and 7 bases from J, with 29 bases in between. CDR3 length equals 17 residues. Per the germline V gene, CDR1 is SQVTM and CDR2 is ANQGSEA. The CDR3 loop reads CSVYGTGLSQIRGEAFF. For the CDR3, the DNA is TGCAGCGTTTACGGGACCGGACTCTCGCAAATTAGGGGTGAAGCTTTCTTT. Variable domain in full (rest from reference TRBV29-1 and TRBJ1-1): SAVISQKPSRDICQRGTSLTIQCQVDSQVTMMFWYRQQPGQSLTLIATANQGSEATYESGFVIDKFPISRPNLTFSTLTVSNMSPEDSSIYLCSVYGTGLSQIRGEAFFGQGTRLTVV.

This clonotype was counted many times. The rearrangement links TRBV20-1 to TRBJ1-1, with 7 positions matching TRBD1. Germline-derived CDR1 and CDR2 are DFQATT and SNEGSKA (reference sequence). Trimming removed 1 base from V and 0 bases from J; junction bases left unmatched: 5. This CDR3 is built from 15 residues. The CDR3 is CSARGKGAVNTEAFF. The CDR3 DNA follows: TGCAGTGCTAGAGGGAAGGGGGCCGTGAACACTGAAGCTTTCTTT.

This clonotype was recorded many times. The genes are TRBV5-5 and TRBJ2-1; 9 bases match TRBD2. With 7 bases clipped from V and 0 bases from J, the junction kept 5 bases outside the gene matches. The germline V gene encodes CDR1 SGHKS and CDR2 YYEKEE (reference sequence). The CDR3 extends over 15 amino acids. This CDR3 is CASEIAGDSYNEQFF. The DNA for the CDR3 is TGTGCCAGCGAAATAGCGGGGGACTCCTACAATGAGCAGTTCTTC.

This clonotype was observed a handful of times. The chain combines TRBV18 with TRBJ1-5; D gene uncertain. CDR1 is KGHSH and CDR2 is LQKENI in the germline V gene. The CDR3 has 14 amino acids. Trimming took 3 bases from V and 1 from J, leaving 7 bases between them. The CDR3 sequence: CASSPGLSNQPQHF. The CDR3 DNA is TGTGCCAGCTCACCCGGGCTGAGCAATCAGCCCCAGCATTTT. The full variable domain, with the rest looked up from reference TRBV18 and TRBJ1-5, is NAGVMQNPRHLVRRRGQEARLRCSPMKGHSHVYWYRQLPEEGLKFMVYLQKENIIDESGMPKERFSAEFPKEGPSILRIQQVVRGDSAAYFCASSPGLSNQPQHFGDGTRLSIL.

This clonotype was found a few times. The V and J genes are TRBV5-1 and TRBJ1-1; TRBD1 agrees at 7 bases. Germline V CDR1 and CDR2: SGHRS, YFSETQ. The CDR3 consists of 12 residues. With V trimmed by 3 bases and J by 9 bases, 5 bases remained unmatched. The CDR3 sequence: CASSSGQAQAFF. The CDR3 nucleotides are TGCGCCAGCAGCTCCGGACAGGCCCAAGCTTTCTTT.

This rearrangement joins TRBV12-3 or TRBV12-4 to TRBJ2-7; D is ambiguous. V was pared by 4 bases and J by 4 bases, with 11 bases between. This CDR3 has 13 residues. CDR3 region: CASSYGVQYEQYF. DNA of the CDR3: TGTGCCAGCAGTTATGGGGTGCAGTACGAGCAGTACTTC.

This CDR3 reads CASSFSGVSTEAFF. CDR3 in DNA: TGTGCCAGCAGTTTTTCAGGGGTGAGCACTGAAGCTTTCTTT. The chain employs TRBV28 and TRBJ1-1; possible D gene TRBD1, 6 bases. Looked up from germline, CDR1 is MDHEN and CDR2 is SYDVKM. This CDR3 is 14 amino acids long. V shed 3 bases and J shed 4 bases, with 12 bases lying between them.

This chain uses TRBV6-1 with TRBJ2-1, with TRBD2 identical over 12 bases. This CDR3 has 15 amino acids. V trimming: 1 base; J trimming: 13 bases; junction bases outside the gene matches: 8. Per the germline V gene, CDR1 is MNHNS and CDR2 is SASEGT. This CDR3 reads CASSEVGLAGGLQFF. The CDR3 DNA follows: TGTGCCAGCAGTGAAGTTGGGCTAGCGGGAGGGCTTCAGTTCTTC.

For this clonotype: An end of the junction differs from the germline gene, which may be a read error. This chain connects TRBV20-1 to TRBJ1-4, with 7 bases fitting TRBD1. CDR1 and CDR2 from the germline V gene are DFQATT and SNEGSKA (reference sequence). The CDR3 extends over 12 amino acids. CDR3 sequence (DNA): TGCAGTGCTAGATTAAATTTAGACAGGGAGGTTTTT. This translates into CSARLNLDREVF.

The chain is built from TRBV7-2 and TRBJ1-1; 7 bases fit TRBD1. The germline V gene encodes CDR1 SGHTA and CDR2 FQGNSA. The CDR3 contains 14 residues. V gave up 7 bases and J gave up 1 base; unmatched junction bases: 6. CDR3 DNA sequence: TGTGCCAGCATCATGACAGGGTGGAACACTGAAGCTTTCTTT. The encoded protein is CASIMTGWNTEAFF. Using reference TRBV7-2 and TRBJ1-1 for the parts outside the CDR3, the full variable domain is GAGVSQSPSNKVTEKGKDVELRCDPISGHTALYWYRQSLGQGLEFLIYFQGNSAPDKSGLPSDRFSAERTGGSVSTLTIQRTQQEDSAVYLCASIMTGWNTEAFFGQGTRLTVV.

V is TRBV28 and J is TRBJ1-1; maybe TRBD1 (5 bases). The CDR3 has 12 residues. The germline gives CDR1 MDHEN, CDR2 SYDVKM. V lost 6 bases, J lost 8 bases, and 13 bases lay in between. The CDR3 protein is CASSRGLGEAFF. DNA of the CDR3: TGTGCCAGCAGCCGGGGCCTGGGGGAAGCTTTCTTT. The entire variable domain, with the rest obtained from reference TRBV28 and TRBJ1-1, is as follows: DVKVTQSSRYLVKRTGEKVFLECVQDMDHENMFWYRQDPGLGLRLIYFSYDVKMKEKGDIPEGYSVSREKKERFSLILESASTNQTSMYLCASSRGLGEAFFGQGTRLTVV.

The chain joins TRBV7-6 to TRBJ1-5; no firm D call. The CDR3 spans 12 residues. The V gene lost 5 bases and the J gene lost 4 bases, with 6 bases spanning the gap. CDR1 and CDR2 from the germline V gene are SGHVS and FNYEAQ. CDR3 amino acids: CASSGFNQPQHF. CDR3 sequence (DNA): TGTGCCAGCAGCGGGTTTAATCAGCCCCAGCATTTT. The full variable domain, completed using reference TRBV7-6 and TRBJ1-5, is GAGVSQSPRYKVTKRGQDVALRCDPISGHVSLYWYRQALGQGPEFLTYFNYEAQQDKSGLPNDRFSAERPEGSISTLTIQRTEQRDSAMYRCASSGFNQPQHFGDGTRLSIL.

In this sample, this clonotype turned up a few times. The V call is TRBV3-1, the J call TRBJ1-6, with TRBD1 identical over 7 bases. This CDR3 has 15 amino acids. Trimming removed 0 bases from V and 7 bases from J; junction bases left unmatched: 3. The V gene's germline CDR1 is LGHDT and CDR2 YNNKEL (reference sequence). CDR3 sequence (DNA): TGTGCCAGCAGCCAAGATTTACAGGGGAATTCACCCCTCCACTTT. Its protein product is CASSQDLQGNSPLHF. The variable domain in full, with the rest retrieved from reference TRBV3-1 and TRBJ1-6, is DTAVSQTPKYLVTQMGNDKSIKCEQNLGHDTMYWYKQDSKKFLKIMFSYNNKELIINETVPNRFSPKSPDKAHLNLHINSLELGDSAVYFCASSQDLQGNSPLHFGNGTRLTVT.

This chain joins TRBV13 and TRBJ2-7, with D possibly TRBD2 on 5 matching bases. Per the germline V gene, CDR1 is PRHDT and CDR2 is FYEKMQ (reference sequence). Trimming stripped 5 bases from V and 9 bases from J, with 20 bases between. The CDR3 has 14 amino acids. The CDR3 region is CASSVNRDALGQYF. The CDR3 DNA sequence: TGTGCCAGCAGCGTAAACCGGGATGCTCTTGGGCAGTACTTC.

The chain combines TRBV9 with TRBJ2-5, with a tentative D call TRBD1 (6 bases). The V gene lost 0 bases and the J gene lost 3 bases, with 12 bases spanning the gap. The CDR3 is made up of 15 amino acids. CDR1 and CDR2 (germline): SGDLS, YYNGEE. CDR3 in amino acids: CASSVAQGFKETQYF. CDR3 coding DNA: TGTGCCAGCAGCGTAGCTCAGGGGTTTAAAGAGACCCAGTACTTC.

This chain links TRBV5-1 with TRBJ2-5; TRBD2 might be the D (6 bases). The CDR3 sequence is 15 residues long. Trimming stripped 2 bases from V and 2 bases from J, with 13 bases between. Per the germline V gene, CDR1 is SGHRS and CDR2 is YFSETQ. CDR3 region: CASSFAGTSQETQYF. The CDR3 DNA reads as TGCGCCAGCAGCTTCGCGGGGACCTCACAAGAGACCCAGTACTTC.

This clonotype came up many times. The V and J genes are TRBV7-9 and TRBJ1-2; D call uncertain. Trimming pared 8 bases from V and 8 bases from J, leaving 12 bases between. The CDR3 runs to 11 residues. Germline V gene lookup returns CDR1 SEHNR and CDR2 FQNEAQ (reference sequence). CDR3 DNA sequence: TGTGCCAGCTCCGTCCGGACCGGCTACACCTTC. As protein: CASSVRTGYTF.

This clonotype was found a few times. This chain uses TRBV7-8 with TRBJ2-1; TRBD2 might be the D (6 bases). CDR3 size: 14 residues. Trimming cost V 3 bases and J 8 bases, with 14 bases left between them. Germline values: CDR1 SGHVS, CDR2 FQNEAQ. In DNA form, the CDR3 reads TGTGCCAGCAGCTTCAAGACTAGATTGGATGAGCAGTTCTTC. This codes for CASSFKTRLDEQFF.